A selection of T cell receptor beta chains follows, all from one sample in a study of early T cells in non-severe SARS-CoV-2 infection. One entry per CDR3 protein results from TCRdb running MiXCR on the 5' RACE reads. The sample consists of about 80,000 distinct CDR3 sequences, approximately 12% of them appearing once. The sample comprised whole blood. The receptor set was obtained from an adult who was a healthcare worker with PCR-confirmed SARS-CoV-2 infection or an uninfected control (not recorded which). CDR3s include the opening cysteine and the closing phenylalanine or tryptophan. D genes are given only for firm matches. Expanded clones get a size class; other rows say once, few or many, or leave the size out.

J gene | clone size | V gene | D gene | CDR3 DNA | CDR3 protein
TRBJ2-1 | many | TRBV5-1 | TRBD1 | TGCGCCAGCAGCTTTGAAGGGGGCGCACACAATGAGCAGTTCTTC | CASSFEGGAHNEQFF
TRBJ2-1 | - | TRBV2 | - | TGTGTCAGCAGTGAAGAGGGGAGAGACAATGAGCAGTTCTTC | CVSSEEGRDNEQFF
TRBJ2-7 | many | TRBV28 | - | TGTGCCAGCAGTATCGGGACTCCAGAGCAGTACTTC | CASSIGTPEQYF
TRBJ1-2 | many | TRBV12-3/TRBV12-4 | - | TGTGCCAGCAGTTTAGGTAACAGGGAGATTGGTGGCTACACCTTC | CASSLGNREIGGYTF
TRBJ2-7 | - | TRBV4-2 | - | TGTGCCAGCAGCCAAGAGACGGCGGGCGCCCCCTACGAGCAGTACTTC | CASSQETAGAPYEQYF
TRBJ2-3 | - | TRBV7-9 | - | TGTGCCAGCAGCTTAGGGCAGGGGAGGTTCACAGATACGCAGTATTTT | CASSLGQGRFTDTQYF
TRBJ1-4 | - | TRBV20-1 | - | TGCAGTGCTTCGGAGGGATCCTTTGCAACTAATGAAAAACTGTTTTTT | CSASEGSFATNEKLFF
TRBJ2-7 | many | TRBV7-8 | - | TGTGCCAGCAGCCCCCTAGCGAACTACGAGCAGTACTTC | CASSPLANYEQYF
TRBJ1-6 | few | TRBV5-4 | TRBD1 | TGTGCCAGCAGCGGGGACAGGACAAATTCACCCCTCCACTTT | CASSGDRTNSPLHF
TRBJ2-3 | many | TRBV6-1 | TRBD2 | TGTGCCAGCAGGACTAGCGGGAACACAGATACGCAGTATTTT | CASRTSGNTDTQYF
TRBJ2-7 | - | TRBV28 | - | TGTGCCAGCAGTAATTACAGGGTTGGTGAGCAGTACTTC | CASSNYRVGEQYF
TRBJ2-3 | many | TRBV3-1 | TRBD2 | TGTGCCAGCAGCCTTCGGACTAGCGGGAGAAGGTCAGATACGCAGTATTTT | CASSLRTSGRRSDTQYF
TRBJ2-1 | - | TRBV12-2 | - | TGTGCAAGTCGTCTTTTAGCGGGAGATGGGAATGAGCAGTTCTTC | CASRLLAGDGNEQFF
TRBJ2-1 | - | TRBV25-1 | - | TGTGCCAGCGGCCAGACTCTCACCAATGAGCAGTTCTTC | CASGQTLTNEQFF
TRBJ2-7 | - | TRBV6-1 | - | TGTGCCAGCACCTCAGGGAGAAGAACCTACGAGCAGTACTTC | CASTSGRRTYEQYF
TRBJ2-5 | few | TRBV7-3 | - | TGTGCCAGCAGCCGGACCCTCTCGGAGACCCAGTACTTC | CASSRTLSETQYF
TRBJ1-4 | many | TRBV28 | - | TGTGCCAGCAGTCTTGGGGGGCATAACGAAAAACTGTTTTTT | CASSLGGHNEKLFF
TRBJ2-2 | many | TRBV6-6 | TRBD1 | TGTGCCAGCAGTTACTCGACAGGGGGCGGCACCGGGGAGCTGTTTTTT | CASSYSTGGGTGELFF